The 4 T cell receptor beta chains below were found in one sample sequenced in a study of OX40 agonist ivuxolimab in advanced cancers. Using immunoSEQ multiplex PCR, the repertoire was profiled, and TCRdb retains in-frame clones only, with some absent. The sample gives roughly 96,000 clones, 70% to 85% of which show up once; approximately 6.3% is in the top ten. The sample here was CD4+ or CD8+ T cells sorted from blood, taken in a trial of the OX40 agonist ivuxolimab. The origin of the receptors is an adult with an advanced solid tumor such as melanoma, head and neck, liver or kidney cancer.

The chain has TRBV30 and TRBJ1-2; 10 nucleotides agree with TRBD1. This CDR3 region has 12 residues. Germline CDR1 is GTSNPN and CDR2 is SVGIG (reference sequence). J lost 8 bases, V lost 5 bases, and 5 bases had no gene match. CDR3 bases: TGTGCCTGGGGACGACAGGGGGCCGGCTACACCTTC. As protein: CAWGRQGAGYTF.

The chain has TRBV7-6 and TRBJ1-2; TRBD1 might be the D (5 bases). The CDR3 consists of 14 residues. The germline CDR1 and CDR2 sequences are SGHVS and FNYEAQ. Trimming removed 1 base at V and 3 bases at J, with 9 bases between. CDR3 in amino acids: CASSLDDSYYGYTF. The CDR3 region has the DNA TGTGCCAGCAGCTTAGACGACAGTTACTATGGCTACACCTTC.

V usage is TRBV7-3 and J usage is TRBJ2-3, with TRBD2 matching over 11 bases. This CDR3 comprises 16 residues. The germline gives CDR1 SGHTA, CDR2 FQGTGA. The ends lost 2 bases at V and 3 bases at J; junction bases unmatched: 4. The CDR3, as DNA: TGTGCCAGCAGCTTAGTTACTAGCGGGGGTACAGATACGCAGTATTTT. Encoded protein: CASSLVTSGGTDTQYF.

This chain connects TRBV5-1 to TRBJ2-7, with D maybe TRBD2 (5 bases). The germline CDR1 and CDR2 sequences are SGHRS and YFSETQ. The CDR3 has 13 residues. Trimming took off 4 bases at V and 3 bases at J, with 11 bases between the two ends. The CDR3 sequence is CASSRDLVYEQYF. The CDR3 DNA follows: TGCGCCAGCAGCCGGGATTTAGTCTACGAGCAGTACTTC.